This T cell receptor (beta chain) was sequenced in a study of T cell changes during pregnancy in multiple sclerosis. This CDR3 is 16 amino acids long. CDR1 is SGHAT and CDR2 is FQNNGV in the germline V gene. V lost 4 bases, J lost 3 bases, and 8 bases stayed unmatched. Data came from immunoSEQ multiplex PCR; TCRdb stores just in-frame clones and leaves some out. The sample holds under 50,000 clones; approximately 95% are singletons and the top ten take over 4.5%. The chain is built from TRBV11-2 and TRBJ2-1; 8 nucleotides agree with TRBD2. Sequences were derived from CD8+ T cells from peripheral blood mononuclear cells, sampled in the first trimester of pregnancy. The source of this sequence is a female donor with multiple sclerosis, enrolled in a pregnancy study. Here the CDR3 DNA reads TGTGCCAGCAGCTCGTCTCCTAGCGGGTTCTACAATGAGCAGTTCTTC. This sequence encodes CASSSSPSGFYNEQFF.